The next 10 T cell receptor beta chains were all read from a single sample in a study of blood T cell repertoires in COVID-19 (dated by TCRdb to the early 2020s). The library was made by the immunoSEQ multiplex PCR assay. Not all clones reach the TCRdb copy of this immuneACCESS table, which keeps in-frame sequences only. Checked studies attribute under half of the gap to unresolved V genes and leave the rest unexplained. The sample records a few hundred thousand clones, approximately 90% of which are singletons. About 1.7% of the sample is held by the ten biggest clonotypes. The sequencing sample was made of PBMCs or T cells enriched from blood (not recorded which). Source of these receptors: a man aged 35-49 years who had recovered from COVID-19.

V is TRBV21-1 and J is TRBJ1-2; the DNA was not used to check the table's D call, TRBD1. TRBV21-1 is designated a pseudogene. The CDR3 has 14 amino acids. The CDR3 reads CASSKGQANYGYTF. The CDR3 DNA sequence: TGTGCCAGCAGCAAAGGACAGGCTAACTATGGCTACACCTTC.

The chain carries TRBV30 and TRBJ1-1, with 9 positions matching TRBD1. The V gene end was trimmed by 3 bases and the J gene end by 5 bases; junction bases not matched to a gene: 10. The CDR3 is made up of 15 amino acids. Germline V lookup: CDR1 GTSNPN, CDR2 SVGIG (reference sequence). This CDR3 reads CAWSGDRALRTEAFF. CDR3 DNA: TGTGCCTGGAGCGGGGACAGGGCCTTGAGGACTGAAGCTTTCTTT.

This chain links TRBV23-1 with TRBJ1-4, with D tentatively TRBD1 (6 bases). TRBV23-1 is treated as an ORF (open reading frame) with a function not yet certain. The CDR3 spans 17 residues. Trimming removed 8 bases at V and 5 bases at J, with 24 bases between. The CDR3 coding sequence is TGCGCCAGCGCCGTCGCTAGCCCACAGGGTAGGAATGAAAAACTGTTTTTT. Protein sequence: CASAVASPQGRNEKLFF.

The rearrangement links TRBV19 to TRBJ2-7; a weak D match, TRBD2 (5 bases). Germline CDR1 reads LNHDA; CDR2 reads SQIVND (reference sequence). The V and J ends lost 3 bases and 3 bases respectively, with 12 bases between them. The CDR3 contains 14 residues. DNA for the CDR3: TGTGCCAGTAGTATCGATCTCGGGGACTACGAGCAGTACTTC. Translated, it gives CASSIDLGDYEQYF.

CDR3 loop: CASSIDRGETQYF. CDR3 sequence (DNA): TGTGCCAGCAGTATAGATCGAGGAGAGACCCAGTACTTC. V is TRBV28 and J is TRBJ2-5; D is undetermined. Trimming stripped 5 bases from V and 4 bases from J, with 11 bases between. There are 13 residues in the CDR3. CDR1 MDHEN and CDR2 SYDVKM come from the germline V gene.

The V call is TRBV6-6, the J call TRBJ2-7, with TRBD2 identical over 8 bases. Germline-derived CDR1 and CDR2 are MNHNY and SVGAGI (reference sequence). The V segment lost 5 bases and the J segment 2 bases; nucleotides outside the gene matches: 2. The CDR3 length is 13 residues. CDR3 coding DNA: TGTGCCAGCAGTCGGGGGGGGACCTACGAGCAGTACTTC. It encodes CASSRGGTYEQYF.

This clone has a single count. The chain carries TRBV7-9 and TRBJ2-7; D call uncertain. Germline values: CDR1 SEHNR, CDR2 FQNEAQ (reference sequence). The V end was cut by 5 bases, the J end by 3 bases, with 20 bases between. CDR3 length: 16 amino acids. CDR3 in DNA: TGTGCCAGCAGCCCCAGAGGTAGTTCCCTCCTCTACGAGCAGTACTTC. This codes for CASSPRGSSLLYEQYF.

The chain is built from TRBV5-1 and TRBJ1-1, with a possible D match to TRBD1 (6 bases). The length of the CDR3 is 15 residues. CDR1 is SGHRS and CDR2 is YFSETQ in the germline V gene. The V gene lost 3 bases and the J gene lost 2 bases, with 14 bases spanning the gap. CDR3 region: CASSSGLGANTEAFF. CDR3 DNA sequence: TGCGCCAGCAGCTCTGGCTTGGGGGCTAACACTGAAGCTTTCTTT.

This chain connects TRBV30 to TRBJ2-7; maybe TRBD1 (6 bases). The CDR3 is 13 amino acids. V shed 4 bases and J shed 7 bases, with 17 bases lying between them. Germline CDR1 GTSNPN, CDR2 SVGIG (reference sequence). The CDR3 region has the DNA TGTGCCTGGAACCGGGACACCCTGGGAGAGCAGTACTTC. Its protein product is CAWNRDTLGEQYF.

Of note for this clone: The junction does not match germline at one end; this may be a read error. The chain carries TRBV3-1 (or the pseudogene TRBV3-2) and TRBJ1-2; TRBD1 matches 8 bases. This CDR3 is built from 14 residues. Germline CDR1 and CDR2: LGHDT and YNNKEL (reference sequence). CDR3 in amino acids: CASSPPTGALNGAF. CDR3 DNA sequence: TGTGCCAGCAGCCCCCCGACAGGGGCACTCAATGGGGCCTTC.